This T cell receptor beta chain comes out of a study of cytomegalovirus exposure and HLA in healthy donors. Study-wide points: Among TCR beta chains, those listed as cytomegalovirus-associated numbered around 160.

V was cut by 7 bases and J by 9 bases, with 16 bases left in between. The CDR3 spans 13 residues. Germline CDR1 and CDR2: MNHEY and SVGAGI. PCR primers comprised 60 Vbeta and 13 Jbeta primers. Repertoires were generated with immunoSEQ multiplex PCR, while TCRdb's copy carries only in-frame clones and drops some. The sample shows tens of thousands of clones, less than 70% of them seen only once. With respect to this clone: The antigen remains unidentified.

Sequencing used PBMCs. The sequence was obtained from a woman aged 45 to 65 in good health and CMV-seronegative. The chain is built from TRBV6-5 and TRBJ2-1; D possibly corresponds to TRBD2 (6 bases). CDR3 region: CASTPAGLSEQFF. The DNA of the CDR3 is TGTGCCAGCACCCCTGCGGGGTTGAGTGAGCAGTTCTTC.